Listed below are T cell receptor beta chains from one sample, sequenced in a study of identical twins. TCRdb called the 5' RACE reads again in MiXCR, with one record for every CDR3 protein. The table shows 350,000 or so distinct CDR3 sequences, with 8.5% to 10% occurring only once. The sample consisted of naive T cells sorted from blood. The receptors were gathered from a woman aged 50 to 65 in good health. Both conserved end residues are part of each CDR3. A D gene is named only where the DNA matches it firmly. The size entry is marked missing in some rows and otherwise reads once, few, many or a size class.

d_call: TRBD2
cdr3_length: 15
v_call: TRBV6-1
clone_size: -
j_call: TRBJ2-1
cdr3_aa: CASSERLAGHNEQFF
cdr3_nt: TGTGCCAGCAGTGAAAGACTAGCGGGTCACAATGAGCAGTTCTTC

d_call: -
cdr3_length: 16
v_call: TRBV10-1
clone_size: few
j_call: TRBJ2-2
cdr3_aa: CASSEPDSGGTGELFF
cdr3_nt: TGCGCCAGCAGTGAGCCCGACAGCGGCGGCACCGGGGAGCTGTTTTTT

d_call: -
cdr3_length: 13
v_call: TRBV12-3/TRBV12-4
clone_size: many
j_call: TRBJ2-1
cdr3_aa: CASTQGLPNEQFF
cdr3_nt: TGTGCCAGCACTCAGGGACTTCCAAATGAGCAGTTCTTC

d_call: -
cdr3_length: 13
v_call: TRBV27
clone_size: many
j_call: TRBJ2-3
cdr3_aa: CASSRAGTDTQYF
cdr3_nt: TGTGCCAGCAGTAGGGCTGGCACAGATACGCAGTATTTT

d_call: -
cdr3_length: 16
v_call: TRBV4-1
clone_size: many
j_call: TRBJ2-7
cdr3_aa: CASSQEAQDFSYEQYF
cdr3_nt: TGCGCCAGCAGCCAAGAAGCCCAGGACTTTAGCTACGAGCAGTACTTC

d_call: -
cdr3_length: 12
v_call: TRBV27
clone_size: -
j_call: TRBJ1-2
cdr3_aa: CASSQGPYGYTF
cdr3_nt: TGTGCCAGCAGCCAGGGGCCCTATGGCTACACCTTC

d_call: -
cdr3_length: 15
v_call: TRBV18
clone_size: -
j_call: TRBJ2-1
cdr3_aa: CASSPGPRGVDEQFF
cdr3_nt: TGTGCCAGCTCACCAGGTCCCAGGGGCGTGGATGAGCAGTTCTTC

d_call: -
cdr3_length: 13
v_call: TRBV24-1
clone_size: -
j_call: TRBJ2-7
cdr3_aa: CATAGEGVGEQYF
cdr3_nt: TGTGCCACCGCAGGGGAGGGAGTTGGCGAGCAGTACTTC

d_call: TRBD2
cdr3_length: 16
v_call: TRBV7-8
clone_size: few
j_call: TRBJ2-2
cdr3_aa: CASSRRTSGSPGELFF
cdr3_nt: TGTGCCAGCAGCCGAAGGACTAGCGGGAGCCCCGGGGAGCTGTTTTTT

d_call: -
cdr3_length: 15
v_call: TRBV7-9
clone_size: few
j_call: TRBJ1-3
cdr3_aa: CASSSGQISGNTIYF
cdr3_nt: TGTGCCAGCAGCTCCGGACAGATCTCTGGAAACACCATATATTTT

d_call: TRBD1
cdr3_length: 15
v_call: TRBV12-3/TRBV12-4
clone_size: many
j_call: TRBJ1-1
cdr3_aa: CASSPGQGGYTEAFF
cdr3_nt: TGTGCCAGCAGCCCTGGACAGGGAGGGTACACTGAAGCTTTCTTT

d_call: -
cdr3_length: 14
v_call: TRBV4-2
clone_size: many
j_call: TRBJ2-7
cdr3_aa: CASSQGPSSYEQYF
cdr3_nt: TGTGCCAGCAGCCAGGGTCCGAGCTCCTACGAGCAGTACTTC

d_call: -
cdr3_length: 15
v_call: TRBV5-1
clone_size: -
j_call: TRBJ2-1
cdr3_aa: CASFAEGVAYNEQFF
cdr3_nt: TGCGCCAGCTTCGCGGAGGGGGTAGCCTACAATGAGCAGTTCTTC

d_call: -
cdr3_length: 11
v_call: TRBV15
clone_size: -
j_call: TRBJ2-7
cdr3_aa: CATSRDHEQYF
cdr3_nt: TGTGCCACCAGCAGAGACCACGAGCAGTACTTC

d_call: TRBD2
cdr3_length: 13
v_call: TRBV7-2
clone_size: -
j_call: TRBJ2-7
cdr3_aa: CASSLRVAGVAYF
cdr3_nt: TGTGCCAGCAGCCTCCGGGTAGCGGGAGTAGCGTACTTC

d_call: TRBD2
cdr3_length: 20
v_call: TRBV6-2/TRBV6-3
clone_size: few
j_call: TRBJ2-1
cdr3_aa: CASSYWFVGTRTEIRGEQFF
cdr3_nt: TGTGCCAGCAGTTACTGGTTCGTGGGGACTAGGACCGAGATCAGGGGTGAGCAGTTCTTC

d_call: TRBD1
cdr3_length: 14
v_call: TRBV24-1
clone_size: -
j_call: TRBJ1-2
cdr3_aa: CATSDRDSYYGYTF
cdr3_nt: TGTGCCACCAGTGACCGGGACAGTTACTATGGCTACACCTTC

d_call: TRBD2
cdr3_length: 14
v_call: TRBV3-1
clone_size: few
j_call: TRBJ2-1
cdr3_aa: CAATTSGDSNEQFF
cdr3_nt: TGTGCCGCCACGACTAGCGGGGATAGCAATGAGCAGTTCTTC

d_call: TRBD1
cdr3_length: 17
v_call: TRBV5-1
clone_size: -
j_call: TRBJ2-5
cdr3_aa: CASSFGSGGAVKETQYF
cdr3_nt: TGCGCCAGCAGCTTTGGTTCAGGGGGCGCAGTAAAAGAGACCCAGTACTTC

d_call: TRBD1
cdr3_length: 14
v_call: TRBV20-1
clone_size: -
j_call: TRBJ1-2
cdr3_aa: CSATGQGSYYGYTF
cdr3_nt: TGCAGTGCAACTGGACAGGGTTCCTACTATGGCTACACCTTC

d_call: -
cdr3_length: 13
v_call: TRBV5-1
clone_size: few
j_call: TRBJ2-1
cdr3_aa: CASSVPTIGGQFF
cdr3_nt: TGCGCCAGCAGCGTACCTACGATTGGTGGGCAGTTCTTC

d_call: -
cdr3_length: 14
v_call: TRBV20-1
clone_size: -
j_call: TRBJ2-3
cdr3_aa: CSARDWRGSDTQYF
cdr3_nt: TGCAGTGCTAGAGATTGGCGCGGATCAGATACGCAGTATTTT

d_call: -
cdr3_length: 12
v_call: TRBV24-1
clone_size: many
j_call: TRBJ2-3
cdr3_aa: CATSDLSDTQYF
cdr3_nt: TGTGCCACCAGTGATTTATCGGATACGCAGTATTTT

d_call: TRBD2
cdr3_length: 15
v_call: TRBV14
clone_size: -
j_call: TRBJ2-3
cdr3_aa: CASSRLGGGADTQYF
cdr3_nt: TGTGCCAGCAGCCGCCTCGGGGGGGGCGCAGATACGCAGTATTTT

d_call: TRBD1
cdr3_length: 15
v_call: TRBV12-3/TRBV12-4
clone_size: many
j_call: TRBJ1-6
cdr3_aa: CASSAGTGGNSPLHF
cdr3_nt: TGTGCCAGCAGTGCCGGGACAGGGGGGAATTCACCCCTCCACTTT

d_call: -
cdr3_length: 14
v_call: TRBV7-8
clone_size: few
j_call: TRBJ2-1
cdr3_aa: CASSYGLEEREQFF
cdr3_nt: TGTGCCAGCAGCTACGGCCTAGAAGAACGTGAGCAGTTCTTC

d_call: TRBD1
cdr3_length: 15
v_call: TRBV29-1
clone_size: many
j_call: TRBJ1-1
cdr3_aa: CSVELAGGWGTEAFF
cdr3_nt: TGCAGCGTTGAATTGGCAGGGGGCTGGGGCACTGAAGCTTTCTTT

d_call: -
cdr3_length: 12
v_call: TRBV10-2
clone_size: many
j_call: TRBJ2-7
cdr3_aa: CASSLTRDEQYF
cdr3_nt: TGCGCCAGCTCCCTCACTAGAGACGAGCAGTACTTC

d_call: TRBD2
cdr3_length: 14
v_call: TRBV7-9
clone_size: many
j_call: TRBJ2-1
cdr3_aa: CASSQAGAANEQFF
cdr3_nt: TGTGCCAGCAGCCAAGCGGGAGCGGCTAATGAGCAGTTCTTC

d_call: -
cdr3_length: 15
v_call: TRBV10-3
clone_size: -
j_call: TRBJ2-5
cdr3_aa: CTISESEGSTETQYF
cdr3_nt: TGTACCATCAGTGAGTCGGAGGGAAGTACGGAGACCCAGTACTTC

d_call: -
cdr3_length: 14
v_call: TRBV6-1
clone_size: -
j_call: TRBJ2-7
cdr3_aa: CASSGSSYHYEQYF
cdr3_nt: TGTGCCAGCAGTGGGTCCTCATATCACTACGAGCAGTACTTC

d_call: TRBD1
cdr3_length: 16
v_call: TRBV5-6
clone_size: many
j_call: TRBJ1-1
cdr3_aa: CASSLTGQGKNTEAFF
cdr3_nt: TGTGCCAGCAGCTTAACGGGACAGGGGAAGAACACTGAAGCTTTCTTT

d_call: -
cdr3_length: 13
v_call: TRBV5-1
clone_size: many
j_call: TRBJ2-1
cdr3_aa: CASSLAGRQEEFF
cdr3_nt: TGCGCCAGCAGCTTGGCTGGACGACAGGAAGAGTTCTTC

d_call: -
cdr3_length: 17
v_call: TRBV5-1
clone_size: -
j_call: TRBJ2-3
cdr3_aa: CASSHESAGVRTDTQYF
cdr3_nt: TGCGCCAGCAGCCACGAGAGTGCAGGGGTTCGCACAGATACGCAGTATTTT

d_call: -
cdr3_length: 15
v_call: TRBV12-3/TRBV12-4
clone_size: -
j_call: TRBJ1-6
cdr3_aa: CASSFRAVGYSPLHF
cdr3_nt: TGTGCCAGCAGTTTTCGGGCAGTTGGGTACTCACCCCTCCACTTT